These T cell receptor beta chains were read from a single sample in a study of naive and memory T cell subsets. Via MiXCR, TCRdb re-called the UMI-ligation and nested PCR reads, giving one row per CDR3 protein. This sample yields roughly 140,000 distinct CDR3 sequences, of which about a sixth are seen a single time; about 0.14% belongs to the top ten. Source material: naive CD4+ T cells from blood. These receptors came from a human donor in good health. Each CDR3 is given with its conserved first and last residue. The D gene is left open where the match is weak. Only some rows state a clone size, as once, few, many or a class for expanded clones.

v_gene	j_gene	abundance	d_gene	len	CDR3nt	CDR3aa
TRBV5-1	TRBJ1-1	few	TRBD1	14	TGCGCCAGCAGCTTGAACACAGGGGGCACTGAAGCTTTCTTT	CASSLNTGGTEAFF
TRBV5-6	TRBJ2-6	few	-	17	TGTGCCAGCAGCTTACAGGGACCCCATTCTGGGGCCAACGTCCTGACTTTC	CASSLQGPHSGANVLTF
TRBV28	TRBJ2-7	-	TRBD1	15	TGTGCCAGCAGTCCTCCGGGACAGGGGGCGTCTGAGCAGTACTTC	CASSPPGQGASEQYF
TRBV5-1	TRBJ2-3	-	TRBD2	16	TGCGCCAGCAGCAGCATACTAGCGGGAGGGACAGATACGCAGTATTTT	CASSSILAGGTDTQYF
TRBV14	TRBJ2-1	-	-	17	TGTGCCAGCAGCCACCGCGGGACCTCGAGCTCCTACAATGAGCAGTTCTTC	CASSHRGTSSSYNEQFF
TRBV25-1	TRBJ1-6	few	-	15	TGTGCCAGCAGTCCCCCGCAGGGATATAATTCACCCCTCCACTTT	CASSPPQGYNSPLHF
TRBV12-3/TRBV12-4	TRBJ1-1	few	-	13	TGTGCCAGCAGTTTATCGGCCAGGACTGAAGCTTTCTTT	CASSLSARTEAFF
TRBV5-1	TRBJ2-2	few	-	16	TGCGCCAGCAGCTTGAACAGGGCGAGCGTGACCGGGGAGCTGTTTTTT	CASSLNRASVTGELFF
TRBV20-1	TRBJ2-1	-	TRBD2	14	TGCAGTGCCCCCGGGACTAGCGGGATCGATCGGCTGTTCTTC	CSAPGTSGIDRLFF
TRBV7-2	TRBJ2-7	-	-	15	TGTGCCAGCAGCTTCGGGCCCGTAGGATCCTACGAGCAGTACTTC	CASSFGPVGSYEQYF
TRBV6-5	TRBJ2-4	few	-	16	TGTGCCAGCAGTTCACTGACACTATTAGCCAAAAACATTCAGTACTTC	CASSSLTLLAKNIQYF
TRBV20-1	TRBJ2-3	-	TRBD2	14	TGCAGTATTCTAGCGGGAGCAGGTGATGATACGCAGTATTTT	CSILAGAGDDTQYF
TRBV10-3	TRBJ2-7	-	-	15	TGTGCCATCAGCACAGGGCCCGAGTCCCACTACGAGCAGTACTTC	CAISTGPESHYEQYF
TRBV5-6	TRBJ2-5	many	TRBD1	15	TGTGCCAGCAGCTACTACGGGACAGCTCAAGAGACCCAGTACTTC	CASSYYGTAQETQYF
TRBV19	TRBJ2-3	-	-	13	TGTGCCAGTCAAGGGGTCGGCACAGATACGCAGTATTTT	CASQGVGTDTQYF
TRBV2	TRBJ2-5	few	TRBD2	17	TGTGCCAGCACCTTAGGACTAGCGGGAGTGAGGGGAGAGACCCAGTACTTC	CASTLGLAGVRGETQYF
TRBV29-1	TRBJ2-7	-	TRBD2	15	TGCAGCGTTGATTCCGGCGGGAGGGCCGATTTGGAGCAGTACTTC	CSVDSGGRADLEQYF
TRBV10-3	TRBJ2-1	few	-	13	TGTGCCATCAGTGAGTCAGGAGGAGTTGGGCAGTTCTTC	CAISESGGVGQFF
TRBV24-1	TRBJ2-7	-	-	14	TGTGCCACATTCCCCGGGAAGACCCTCTACGAGCAGTACTTC	CATFPGKTLYEQYF
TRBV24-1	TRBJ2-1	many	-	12	TGTGCCACCAGTGATGCCTACAATGAGCAGTTCTTC	CATSDAYNEQFF
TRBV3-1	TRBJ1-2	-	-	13	TGTGCCAGCAGCCAACGGCGGAACTATGGCTACACCTTC	CASSQRRNYGYTF
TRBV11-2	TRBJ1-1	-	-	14	TGTGCCAGCAGCTCGGGACCCAAGAACACTGAAGCTTTCTTT	CASSSGPKNTEAFF
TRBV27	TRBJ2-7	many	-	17	TGTGCCAGCAGTTTTCAGGCAGGCTCCCCTCTCTCCTACGAGCAGTACTTC	CASSFQAGSPLSYEQYF
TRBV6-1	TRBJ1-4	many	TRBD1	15	TGTGCCAGCAGTCTCACCGGGACAGCGGACGAAAAACTGTTTTTT	CASSLTGTADEKLFF
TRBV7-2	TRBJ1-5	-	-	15	TGTGCCAGCAGCTTAGGATGGGTAAGCAATCAGCCCCAGCATTTT	CASSLGWVSNQPQHF
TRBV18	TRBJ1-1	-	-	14	TGTGCCAGCTCATTAACTATAATGAACACTGAAGCTTTCTTT	CASSLTIMNTEAFF
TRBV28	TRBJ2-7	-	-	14	TGTGCCAGCAGCCCTTCTAAGGGGATGATCGAGCAGTACTTC	CASSPSKGMIEQYF
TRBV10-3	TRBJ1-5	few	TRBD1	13	TGTGCCATCGGGACAGAAGTCAATCAGCCCCAGCATTTT	CAIGTEVNQPQHF
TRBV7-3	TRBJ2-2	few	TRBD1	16	TGTGCCAGCAGCGCCGGACAGGGGGTTTCCGGCGGGGAGCTGTTTTTT	CASSAGQGVSGGELFF
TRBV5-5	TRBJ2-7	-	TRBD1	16	TGTGCCAGCAGCTTGATAATTCGGACAGGCTCCTACGAGCAGTACTTC	CASSLIIRTGSYEQYF
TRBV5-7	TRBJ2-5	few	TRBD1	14	TGTGCCAGCAGCTACGGACAGGGGCGAGAGACCCAGTACTTC	CASSYGQGRETQYF
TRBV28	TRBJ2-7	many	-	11	TGTGCCAGCAGTTTAGGGGACGAGCAGTACTTC	CASSLGDEQYF
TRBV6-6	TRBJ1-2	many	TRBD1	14	TGTGCCAGCAGTTACGCGACAGGGCTGAAAGGCTACACCTTC	CASSYATGLKGYTF
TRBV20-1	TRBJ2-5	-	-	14	TGCAGTGCTAGTCAGGTTAGCGGACAAGAGACCCAGTACTTC	CSASQVSGQETQYF
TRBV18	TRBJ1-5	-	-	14	TGTGCCAGTTGCAAGGGTGGTAGCAATCAGCCCCAGCATTTT	CASCKGGSNQPQHF
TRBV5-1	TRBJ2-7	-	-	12	TGCGCCAGCAGCCTCGGACCGGGGTCGCAGTACTTC	CASSLGPGSQYF
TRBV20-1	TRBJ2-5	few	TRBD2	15	TGCAGTGCTGGAGTCGCTCGCGGGGGGGGGGAGACCCAGTACTTC	CSAGVARGGGETQYF
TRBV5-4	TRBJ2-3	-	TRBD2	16	TGTGCCAGCAGCCCTACGGGGACTAGCAGCACAGATACGCAGTATTTT	CASSPTGTSSTDTQYF
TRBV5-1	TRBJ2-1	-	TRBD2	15	TGCGCCAGCAGCTTGGCTAGCGGGAGTTTGAATGAGCAGTTCTTC	CASSLASGSLNEQFF
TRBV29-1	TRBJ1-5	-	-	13	TGCAGCGTTGGAGTAGATAGCAATCAGCCCCAGCATTTT	CSVGVDSNQPQHF
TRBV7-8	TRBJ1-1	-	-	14	TGTGCCAGCATTCCCGGGGATCTGAACACTGAAGCTTTCTTT	CASIPGDLNTEAFF
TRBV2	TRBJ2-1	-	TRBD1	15	TGTGCCAGCAGAGCTGACAGGGGATCCTACAATGAGCAGTTCTTC	CASRADRGSYNEQFF
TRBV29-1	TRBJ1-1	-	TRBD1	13	TGCAGCGTTGTATATCAGGGGGTTACTGAAGCTTTCTTT	CSVVYQGVTEAFF
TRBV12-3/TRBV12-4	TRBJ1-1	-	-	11	TGTGCCAACAGGGAGGGGCGGGGCGCTTTCTTT	CANREGRGAFF
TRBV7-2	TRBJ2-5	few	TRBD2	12	TGTGCCAGCAGCCCCCCCGGGAGGCCCCAGTACTTC	CASSPPGRPQYF
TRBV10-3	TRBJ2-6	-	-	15	TGTGCCATCAGTGGAACAGTCCCTGGGGCCAACGTCCTGACTTTC	CAISGTVPGANVLTF
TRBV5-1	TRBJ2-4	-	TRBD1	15	TGCGCCAGCAGCGTGGGACAGTTAGCCAAAAACATTCAGTACTTC	CASSVGQLAKNIQYF
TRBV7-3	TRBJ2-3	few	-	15	TGTGCCAGCAGCTTATTAGCGCAAAGCACAGATACGCAGTATTTT	CASSLLAQSTDTQYF
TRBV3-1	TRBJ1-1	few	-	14	TGTGCCAGCAGCCAACGGGAGGTAACAGGGGAAGCTTTCTTT	CASSQREVTGEAFF
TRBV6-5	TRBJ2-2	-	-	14	TGTGCCAGCAGTTTGAATCGATGGGCCGGGGAGCTGTTTTTT	CASSLNRWAGELFF
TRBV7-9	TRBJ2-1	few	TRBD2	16	TGTGCCAGCAGCCTTAACCTAGCGGGGGGCTGGGGTGAGCAGTTCTTC	CASSLNLAGGWGEQFF
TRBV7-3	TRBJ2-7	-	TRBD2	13	TGTGCCAGCAGCTTATCGGGGGGCTACGAGCAGTACTTC	CASSLSGGYEQYF
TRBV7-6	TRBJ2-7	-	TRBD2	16	TGTGCCAGCAGTATAGGGCCCGACGGGGGGATCTACGAGCAGTACTTC	CASSIGPDGGIYEQYF
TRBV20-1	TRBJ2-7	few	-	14	TGCAGTGCTAGTTTTGTGGGGCAGCTATACGAGCAGTACTTC	CSASFVGQLYEQYF
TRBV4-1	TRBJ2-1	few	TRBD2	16	TGCGCCAGCAGCCCCGTGGGGGGAGGGCACTACAATGAGCAGTTCTTC	CASSPVGGGHYNEQFF
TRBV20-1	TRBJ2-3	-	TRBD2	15	TGCAGTGCTAGAGCACTAGCGGGATACACAGATACGCAGTATTTT	CSARALAGYTDTQYF
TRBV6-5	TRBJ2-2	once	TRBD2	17	TGTGCCAGAAGCCAAATTGGACTAGCGGGCGTCACCGGGGAGCTGTTTTTT	CARSQIGLAGVTGELFF
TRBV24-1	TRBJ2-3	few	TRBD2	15	TGTGCCACCAGTGATGCCGGGACTAGCTCAGATACGCAGTATTTT	CATSDAGTSSDTQYF
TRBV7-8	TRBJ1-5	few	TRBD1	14	TGTGCCAGCAGCCAAGGACAGGCCTATCAGCCCCAGCATTTT	CASSQGQAYQPQHF